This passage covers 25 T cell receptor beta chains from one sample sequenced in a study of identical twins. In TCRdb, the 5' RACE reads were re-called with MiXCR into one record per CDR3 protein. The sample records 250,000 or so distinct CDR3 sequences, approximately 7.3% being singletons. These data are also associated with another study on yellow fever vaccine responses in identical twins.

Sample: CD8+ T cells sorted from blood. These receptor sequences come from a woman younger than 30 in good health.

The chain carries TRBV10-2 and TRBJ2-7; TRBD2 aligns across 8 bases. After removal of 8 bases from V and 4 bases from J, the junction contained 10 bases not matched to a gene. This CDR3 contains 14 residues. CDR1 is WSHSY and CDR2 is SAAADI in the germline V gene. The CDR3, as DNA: TGCGCCAGCCTTATCCCGGGAGGGCCATACGAGCAGTACTTC. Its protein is CASLIPGGPYEQYF.

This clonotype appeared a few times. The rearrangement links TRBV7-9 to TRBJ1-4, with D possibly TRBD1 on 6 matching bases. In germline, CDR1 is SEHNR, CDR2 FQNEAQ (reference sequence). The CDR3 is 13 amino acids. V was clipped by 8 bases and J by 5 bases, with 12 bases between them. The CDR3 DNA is TGTGCCAGCGCGTGGGACACCAATGAAAAACTGTTTTTT. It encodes CASAWDTNEKLFF.

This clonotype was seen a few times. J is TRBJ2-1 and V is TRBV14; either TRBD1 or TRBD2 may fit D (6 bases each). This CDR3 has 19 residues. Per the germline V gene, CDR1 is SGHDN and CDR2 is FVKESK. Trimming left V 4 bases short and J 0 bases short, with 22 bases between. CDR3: CASSLMAIRGPYSYNEQFF. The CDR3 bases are TGTGCCAGCAGCCTAATGGCCATTCGGGGGCCGTACTCCTACAATGAGCAGTTCTTC.

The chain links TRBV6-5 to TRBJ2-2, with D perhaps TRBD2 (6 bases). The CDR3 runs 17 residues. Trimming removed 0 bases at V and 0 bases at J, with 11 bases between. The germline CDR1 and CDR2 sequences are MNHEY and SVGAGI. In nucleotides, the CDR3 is TGTGCCAGCAGTTACTCAGCGGGCCAATCGAACACCGGGGAGCTGTTTTTT. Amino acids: CASSYSAGQSNTGELFF.

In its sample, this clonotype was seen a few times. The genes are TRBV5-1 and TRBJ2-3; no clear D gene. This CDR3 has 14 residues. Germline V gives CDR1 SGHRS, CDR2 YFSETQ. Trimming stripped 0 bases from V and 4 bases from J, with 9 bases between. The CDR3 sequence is CASSLDQVPDTQYF. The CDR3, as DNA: TGCGCCAGCAGCTTGGATCAGGTCCCAGATACGCAGTATTTT.

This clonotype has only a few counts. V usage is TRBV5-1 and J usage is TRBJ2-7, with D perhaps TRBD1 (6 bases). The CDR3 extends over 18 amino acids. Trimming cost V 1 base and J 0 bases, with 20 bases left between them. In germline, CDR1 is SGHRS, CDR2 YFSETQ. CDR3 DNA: TGCGCCAGCAGCTTGAGATCTGGTGAGGGACACAGCTCCTACGAGCAGTACTTC. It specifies CASSLRSGEGHSSYEQYF.

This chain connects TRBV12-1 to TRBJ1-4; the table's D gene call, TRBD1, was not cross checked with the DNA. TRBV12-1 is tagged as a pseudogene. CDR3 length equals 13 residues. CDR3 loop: CASMGQKNEKLFF. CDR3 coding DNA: TGTGCCAGCATGGGACAGAAAAATGAAAAACTGTTTTTT.

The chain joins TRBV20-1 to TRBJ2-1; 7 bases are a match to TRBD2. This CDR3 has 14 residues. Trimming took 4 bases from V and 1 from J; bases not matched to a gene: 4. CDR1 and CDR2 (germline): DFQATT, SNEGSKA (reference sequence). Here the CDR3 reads CSATTSKSYNEQFF. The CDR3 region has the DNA TGCAGTGCTACGACTAGCAAGTCCTACAATGAGCAGTTCTTC.

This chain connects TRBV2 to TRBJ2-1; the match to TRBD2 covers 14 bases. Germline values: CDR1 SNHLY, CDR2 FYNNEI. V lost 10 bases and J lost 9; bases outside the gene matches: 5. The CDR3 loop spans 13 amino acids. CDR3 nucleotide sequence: TGTGCCATGACTAGCGGGAGGGCCTGTGAGCAGTTCTTC. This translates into CAMTSGRACEQFF. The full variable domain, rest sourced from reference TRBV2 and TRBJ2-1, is EPEVTQTPSHQVTQMGQEVILRCVPISNHLYFYWYRQILGQKVEFLVSFYNNEISEKSEIFDDQFSVERPDGSNFTLKIRSTKLEDSAMYFCAMTSGRACEQFFGPGTRLTVL.

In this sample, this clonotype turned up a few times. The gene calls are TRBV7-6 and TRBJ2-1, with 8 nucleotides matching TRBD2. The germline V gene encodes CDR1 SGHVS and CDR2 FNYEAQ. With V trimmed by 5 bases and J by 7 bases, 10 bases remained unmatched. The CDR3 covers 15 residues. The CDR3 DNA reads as TGTGCCAGCAGCCAGCCGGGACTAGTTGGTAATGAGCAGTTCTTC. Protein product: CASSQPGLVGNEQFF.

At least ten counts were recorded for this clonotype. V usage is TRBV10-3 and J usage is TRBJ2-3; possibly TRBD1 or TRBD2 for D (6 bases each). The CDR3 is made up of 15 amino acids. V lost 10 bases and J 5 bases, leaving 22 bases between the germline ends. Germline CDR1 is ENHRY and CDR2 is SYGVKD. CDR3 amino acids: CATGNPSGARDTQYF. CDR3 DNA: TGTGCCACCGGAAACCCATCGGGGGCCCGAGATACGCAGTATTTT.

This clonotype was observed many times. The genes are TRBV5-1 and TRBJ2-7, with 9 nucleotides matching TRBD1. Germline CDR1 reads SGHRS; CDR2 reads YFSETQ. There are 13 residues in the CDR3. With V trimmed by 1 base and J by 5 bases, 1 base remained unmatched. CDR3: CASSLTGGDEQYF. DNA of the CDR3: TGCGCCAGCAGCTTGACAGGGGGCGACGAGCAGTACTTC. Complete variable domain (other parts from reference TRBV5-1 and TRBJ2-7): KAGVTQTPRYLIKTRGQQVTLSCSPISGHRSVSWYQQTPGQGLQFLFEYFSETQRNKGNFPGRFSGRQFSNSRSEMNVSTLELGDSALYLCASSLTGGDEQYFGPGTRLTVT.

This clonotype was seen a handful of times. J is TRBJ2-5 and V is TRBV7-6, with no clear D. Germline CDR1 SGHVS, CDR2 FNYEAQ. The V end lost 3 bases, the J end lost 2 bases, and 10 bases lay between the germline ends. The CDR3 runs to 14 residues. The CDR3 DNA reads TGTGCCAGCAGCTTGGATTCAGAACAAGAGACCCAGTACTTC. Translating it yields CASSLDSEQETQYF.

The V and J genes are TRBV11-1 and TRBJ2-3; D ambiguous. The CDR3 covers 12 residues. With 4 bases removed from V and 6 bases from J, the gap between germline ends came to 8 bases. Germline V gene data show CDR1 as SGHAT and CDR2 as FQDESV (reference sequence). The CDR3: CASSSSGDTQYF. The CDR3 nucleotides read TGTGCCAGCAGCTCCTCTGGGGATACGCAGTATTTT.

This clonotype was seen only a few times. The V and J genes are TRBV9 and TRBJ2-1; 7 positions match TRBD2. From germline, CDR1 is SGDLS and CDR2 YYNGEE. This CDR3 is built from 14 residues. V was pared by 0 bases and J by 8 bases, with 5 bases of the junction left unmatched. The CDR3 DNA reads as TGTGCCAGCAGCGTAGGCGGGAGTGGGTATGAGCAGTTCTTC. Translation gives CASSVGGSGYEQFF.

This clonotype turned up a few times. CDR3 in amino acids: CASSAGLAGPKGDTQYF. CDR3 sequence (DNA): TGTGCCAGCAGTGCGGGACTAGCGGGACCAAAAGGAGATACGCAGTATTTT. The chain combines TRBV6-1 with TRBJ2-3, with 13 nucleotides matching TRBD2. The junction had 9 bases not matched to a gene; V was cut back by 4 bases and J by 5 bases. This CDR3 comprises 17 residues. Germline CDR1 MNHNS, CDR2 SASEGT.

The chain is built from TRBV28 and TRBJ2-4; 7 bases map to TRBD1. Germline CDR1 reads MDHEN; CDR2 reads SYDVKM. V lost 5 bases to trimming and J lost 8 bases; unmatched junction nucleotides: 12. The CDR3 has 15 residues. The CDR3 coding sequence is TGTGCCAGCAGTCACCTACAGGGGCGCCCGTACATTCAGTACTTC. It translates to CASSHLQGRPYIQYF.

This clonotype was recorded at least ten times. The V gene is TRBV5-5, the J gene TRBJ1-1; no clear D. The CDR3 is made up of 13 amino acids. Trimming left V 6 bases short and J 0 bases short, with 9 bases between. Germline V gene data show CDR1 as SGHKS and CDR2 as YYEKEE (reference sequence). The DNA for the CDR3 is TGTGCCAGCACCTCCGGCTTGAACACTGAAGCTTTCTTT. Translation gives CASTSGLNTEAFF. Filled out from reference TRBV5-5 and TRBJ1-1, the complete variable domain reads DAGVTQSPTHLIKTRGQQVTLRCSPISGHKSVSWYQQVLGQGPQFIFQYYEKEERGRGNFPDRFSARQFPNYSSELNVNALLLGDSALYLCASTSGLNTEAFFGQGTRLTVV.

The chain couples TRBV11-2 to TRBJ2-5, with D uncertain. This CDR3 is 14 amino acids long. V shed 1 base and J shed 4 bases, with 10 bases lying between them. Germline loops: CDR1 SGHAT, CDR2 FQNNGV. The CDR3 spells CASSLVPQRETQYF. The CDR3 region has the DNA TGTGCCAGCAGCTTAGTCCCGCAGCGAGAGACCCAGTACTTC.

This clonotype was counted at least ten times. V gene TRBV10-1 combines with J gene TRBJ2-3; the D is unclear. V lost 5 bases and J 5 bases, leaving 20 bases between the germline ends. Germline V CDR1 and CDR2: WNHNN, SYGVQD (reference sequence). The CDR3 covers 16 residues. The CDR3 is CASSPGWALSEDTQYF. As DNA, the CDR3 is TGCGCCAGCAGTCCCGGGTGGGCACTCTCTGAAGATACGCAGTATTTT.

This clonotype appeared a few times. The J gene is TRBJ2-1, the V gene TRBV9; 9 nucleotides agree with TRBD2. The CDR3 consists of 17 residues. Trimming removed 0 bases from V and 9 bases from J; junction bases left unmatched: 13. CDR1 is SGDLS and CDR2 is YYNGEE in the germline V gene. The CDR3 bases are TGTGCCAGCAGCGTAGGTGGTGTGGCGGGAGGGTCGGGTGAGCAGTTCTTC. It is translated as CASSVGGVAGGSGEQFF.

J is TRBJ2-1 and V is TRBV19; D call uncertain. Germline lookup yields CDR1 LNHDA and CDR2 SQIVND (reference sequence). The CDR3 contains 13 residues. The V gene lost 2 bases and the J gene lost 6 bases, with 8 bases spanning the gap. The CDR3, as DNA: TGTGCCAGTAGTATACGCTTGGGCAATGAGCAGTTCTTC. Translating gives CASSIRLGNEQFF. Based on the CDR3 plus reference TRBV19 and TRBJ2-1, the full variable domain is DGGITQSPKYLFRKEGQNVTLSCEQNLNHDAMYWYRQDPGQGLRLIYYSQIVNDFQKGDIAEGYSVSREKKESFPLTVTSAQKNPTAFYLCASSIRLGNEQFFGPGTRLTVL.

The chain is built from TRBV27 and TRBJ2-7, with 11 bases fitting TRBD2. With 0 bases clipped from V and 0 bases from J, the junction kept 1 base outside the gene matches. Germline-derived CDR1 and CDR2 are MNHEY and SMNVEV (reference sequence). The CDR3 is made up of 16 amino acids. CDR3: CASSLSTSGSSYEQYF. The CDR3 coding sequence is TGTGCCAGCAGTTTATCCACTAGCGGGAGCTCCTACGAGCAGTACTTC.

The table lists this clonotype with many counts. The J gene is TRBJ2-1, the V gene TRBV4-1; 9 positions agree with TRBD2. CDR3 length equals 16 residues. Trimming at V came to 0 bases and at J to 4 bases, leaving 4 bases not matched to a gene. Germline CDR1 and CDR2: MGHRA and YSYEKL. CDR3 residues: CASSQELAGYYNEQFF. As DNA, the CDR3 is TGCGCCAGCAGCCAAGAGCTAGCGGGGTATTACAATGAGCAGTTCTTC.

CDR3 sequence (DNA): TGTGCCAGCAGTTACTCGAGGGCAGGGGCTTATAATGAGCAGTTCTTC. The encoded protein is CASSYSRAGAYNEQFF. The chain carries TRBV6-5 and TRBJ2-1; possibly TRBD1 for D (6 bases). V was pared by 0 bases and J by 7 bases, with 16 bases between. Germline V gives CDR1 MNHEY, CDR2 SVGAGI. The CDR3 totals 16 residues.